A single sample is the source of the 26 T cell receptor beta chains below, sequenced in a study of T cell repertoires in cytomegalovirus infection. Their recognized antigens are unknown. Each CDR3 protein is one row after TCRdb ran MiXCR on the reads. Here the sample spans about 310,000 distinct CDR3 sequences, 20% to 25% being singletons. The input for sequencing was cultured PBMCs, taken from culture after CMV antigen stimulation. The receptors originated from a human donor in good health (CMV status not recorded). Some clones in this sample may be carry-over from other donors' samples.

This clonotype was seen at least ten times. V and J are TRBV7-2 and TRBJ2-7; possible D gene TRBD2, 6 bases. The ends were cut back, 2 bases at V and 4 bases at J, with 15 bases in the middle. Per the germline V gene, CDR1 is SGHTA and CDR2 is FQGNSA. CDR3 length equals 15 residues. The CDR3 nucleotides are TGTGCCAGCAGCTTAATTACGGGAGTGCGGTACGAGCAGTACTTC. Residues: CASSLITGVRYEQYF.

The genes are TRBV12-3 or TRBV12-4 and TRBJ2-7; 7 bases match TRBD1. V trimming: 5 bases; J trimming: 6 bases; junction bases outside the gene matches: 4. CDR3 size: 12 residues. This CDR3 reads CASSLRDSEQYV. The DNA of the CDR3 is TGTGCCAGCAGTCTCAGGGACAGCGAGCAGTACGTC.

The J gene is TRBJ1-4, the V gene TRBV24-1; no reliable D call. The V gene's germline CDR1 is KGHDR and CDR2 SFDVKD. Deletions cut 4 bases from V and 3 bases from J, with 8 bases between. The CDR3 sequence is 14 residues long. This chain's CDR3 is CATSETGPNEKLFF. CDR3 DNA: TGTGCCACCAGTGAAACGGGTCCTAATGAAAAACTGTTTTTT.

The chain carries TRBV3-1 and TRBJ2-1; D is possibly TRBD1 (6 bases). The CDR3 is made up of 15 amino acids. Germline lookup yields CDR1 LGHDT and CDR2 YNNKEL (reference sequence). Trimming cost V 3 bases and J 6 bases, with 15 bases left between them. CDR3 protein: CASSQGIDRSNEQFF. The CDR3, as DNA: TGTGCCAGCAGCCAGGGGATAGACAGGTCCAATGAGCAGTTCTTC.

This clonotype was counted a few times. The CDR3 DNA sequence: TGCGCCAGCGGGGAGCTGTTTTTT. It translates to CASGELFF. V gene TRBV23-1 combines with J gene TRBJ2-2; D not resolved. TRBV23-1 is an ORF, with its function uncertain. The V and J ends lost 8 bases and 8 bases respectively, with 0 bases between them. The CDR3 sequence is 8 residues long.

Many counts were recorded for this clonotype. The chain has TRBV19 and TRBJ2-3; TRBD2 is a possible D gene (7 bases). Trimming removed 4 bases at V and 6 bases at J, with 14 bases between. This CDR3 region has 14 residues. Germline assignment: CDR1 LNHDA and CDR2 SQIVND (reference sequence). The CDR3 sequence: CASSRGGEADTQYF. The CDR3 DNA reads as TGTGCCAGTAGTAGGGGGGGCGAGGCGGATACGCAGTATTTT.

This clonotype has a handful of counts. V and J are TRBV28 and TRBJ2-1; TRBD2 matches 8 bases. The CDR3 spans 17 residues. Per the germline V gene, CDR1 is MDHEN and CDR2 is SYDVKM. J gave up 6 bases and V 5 bases, and 15 bases lay outside the gene matches. CDR3 in amino acids: CASSRQPGLEAPNEQFF. CDR3 in DNA: TGTGCCAGCAGTCGTCAACCGGGACTAGAGGCACCCAATGAGCAGTTCTTC.

The chain joins TRBV3-1 to TRBJ2-6; D uncertain. The germline V gene encodes CDR1 LGHDT and CDR2 YNNKEL (reference sequence). Trimming took off 0 bases at V and 8 bases at J, with 11 bases between the two ends. This CDR3 has 15 amino acids. As DNA, the CDR3 is TGTGCCAGCAGCCAAGAAAGGGATAGGACCAACGTCCTGACTTTC. This translates into CASSQERDRTNVLTF.

This sequence joins TRBV6-5 and TRBJ1-1; 7 bases align to TRBD1. This CDR3 has 17 amino acids. Trimming cost V 4 bases and J 1 base; bases outside gene matches: 12. CDR1 and CDR2 (germline): MNHEY, SVGAGI. The CDR3 protein is CASSLRRGRLGNTEAFF. The CDR3 DNA reads as TGTGCCAGCAGTTTGAGAAGGGGGCGATTGGGGAACACTGAAGCTTTCTTT.

This chain connects TRBV20-1 to TRBJ1-3; D is possibly TRBD1 (5 bases). The CDR3 spans 14 residues. The V gene's germline CDR1 is DFQATT and CDR2 SNEGSKA (reference sequence). Trimming removed 0 bases at V and 2 bases at J, with 8 bases between. The CDR3: CSAREGGTGNTIYF. CDR3 DNA: TGCAGTGCTAGAGAGGGGGGTACTGGAAACACCATATATTTT.

V and J are TRBV6-2 or TRBV6-3 and TRBJ1-2; the D gene is possibly TRBD1 (5 bases). Germline V gives CDR1 MNHEY, CDR2 SVGEGT. This CDR3 spans 14 amino acids. The germline V and J ends were trimmed by 4 bases and 8 bases, with 17 bases remaining between them. The CDR3 spells CASSSRRSEGGYTF. The DNA of the CDR3 is TGTGCCAGCAGTTCACGGCGATCTGAGGGGGGCTACACCTTC.

This clonotype occurred many times. This CDR3 is CASSLGGLAEETQYF. The CDR3 DNA sequence: TGTGCCAGCAGCTTAGGGGGACTAGCGGAAGAGACCCAGTACTTC. V is TRBV7-2 and J is TRBJ2-5, with 11 bases aligning to TRBD2. Germline loops: CDR1 SGHTA, CDR2 FQGNSA. CDR3 length: 15 amino acids. Trimming took 1 base from V and 3 from J; bases not matched to a gene: 1.

This chain connects TRBV4-3 to TRBJ2-2; 9 nucleotides line up with TRBD2. The CDR3 has 19 amino acids. The V and J ends lost 0 bases and 0 bases, in that order; junction bases with no gene match: 8. Germline V gene data show CDR1 as LGHNA and CDR2 as YSLEER. CDR3 bases: TGCGCCAGCAGCCAAGATTGGGCTAGCGGGACCGCGAACACCGGGGAGCTGTTTTTT. Its translation is CASSQDWASGTANTGELFF.

The gene calls are TRBV10-3 and TRBJ1-2; no clear D. The V gene lost 3 bases and the J gene lost 4 bases, with 9 bases spanning the gap. This CDR3 spans 13 amino acids. Germline CDR1 ENHRY, CDR2 SYGVKD. The CDR3 nucleotides read TGTGCCATCAGTGATCCCAGTTCCTATGGCTACACCTTC. Translating it yields CAISDPSSYGYTF.

This clonotype was counted a few times. The CDR3 DNA sequence: TGCAGCGCCGCAACAGGGGTTAGGGAGACCCAGTACTTC. Its translation is CSAATGVRETQYF. The chain uses TRBV29-1 and TRBJ2-5; 7 bases are a match to TRBD1. Unmatched junction bases numbered 10, after V lost 7 bases and J lost 5 bases. The CDR3 contains 13 residues. Germline CDR1 is SQVTM and CDR2 is ANQGSEA.

The V and J genes are TRBV7-8 and TRBJ2-2; D tentatively reads TRBD1 or TRBD2 (5 bases each). Germline V gives CDR1 SGHVS, CDR2 FQNEAQ. CDR3 length: 17 amino acids. Trimming cost V 3 bases and J 0 bases, with 14 bases left between them. The CDR3 DNA is TGTGCCAGCAGCTTTTCCTGGGGGTTGGCGAACACCGGGGAGCTGTTTTTT. As protein: CASSFSWGLANTGELFF.

There are a few counts of this clonotype. This chain joins TRBV19 and TRBJ2-3; 11 bases align to TRBD1. Looked up from germline, CDR1 is LNHDA and CDR2 is SQIVND (reference sequence). V shed 4 bases, J shed 6 bases, and the junction held 6 bases outside the gene matches. This CDR3 contains 15 residues. The CDR3 sequence is CASSKDRGQSDTQYF. The CDR3 DNA reads TGTGCCAGTAGTAAGGACAGGGGGCAATCCGATACGCAGTATTTT.

This clonotype was counted a few times. V is TRBV7-9 and J is TRBJ2-1; 12 bases line up with TRBD2. The CDR3 spans 16 residues. The germline V gene has CDR1 SEHNR and CDR2 FQNEAQ (reference sequence). The trim removed 1 base at V and 7 bases at J, leaving 5 bases unmatched. The CDR3 DNA sequence: TGTGCCAGCAGCTTAGACCGACTAGCGGGAGTGAATGAGCAGTTCTTC. Translating it yields CASSLDRLAGVNEQFF.

The CDR3 reads CASSFWGRSTDTQYF. Written as DNA, the CDR3 is TGTGCCAGCAGCTTCTGGGGCAGAAGCACAGATACGCAGTATTTT. The rearrangement joins TRBV11-1 to TRBJ2-3, with D possibly TRBD1 on 5 matching bases. V was shortened by 3 bases and J by 0 bases, with 10 bases between the two germline ends. The CDR3 runs 15 residues. From germline, CDR1 is SGHAT and CDR2 FQDESV (reference sequence).

The table lists this clonotype with many counts. This rearrangement joins TRBV7-2 to TRBJ2-4; D might be TRBD1 (6 bases). The V and J ends lost 5 bases and 6 bases respectively, with 14 bases between them. The CDR3 is 14 amino acids. Germline lookup yields CDR1 SGHTA and CDR2 FQGNSA. The CDR3 sequence: CASSPLGARNIQYF. The CDR3 bases are TGTGCCAGCAGCCCGTTGGGGGCTCGAAACATTCAGTACTTC.

This chain connects TRBV12-5 to TRBJ1-1; TRBD1 matches 9 bases. The CDR3 is 17 amino acids. Looked up from germline, CDR1 is LGHNT and CDR2 is FRNRAP. V dropped 1 base and J dropped 8; count of bases not matched to a gene: 14. CDR3 nucleotide sequence: TGTGCTAGTGGTTTGGCTACGCCGGGACAGGGCTTTTGGGAAGCTTTCTTT. Its protein product is CASGLATPGQGFWEAFF.

This sequence joins TRBV5-1 and TRBJ2-7; D is undetermined. CDR3 length: 12 amino acids. CDR1 is SGHRS and CDR2 is YFSETQ in the germline V gene. V lost 7 bases to trimming and J lost 1 base, with 9 bases between them. DNA of the CDR3: TGCGCCAGCGTCTGGCGGTCCTACGAGCAGTACGTC. Translated, it gives CASVWRSYEQYV.

This clonotype showed up just a few times. The rearrangement links TRBV7-2 to TRBJ2-3; D is uncertain. The CDR3 runs 12 residues. The germline V gene has CDR1 SGHTA and CDR2 FQGNSA. The V gene lost 3 bases and the J gene lost 8 bases, with 9 bases spanning the gap. The CDR3 loop reads CASSFSGGTQYF. The CDR3 DNA is TGTGCCAGCAGCTTCTCTGGTGGTACGCAGTATTTT.

The sample holds a few counts of this clonotype. CDR3 sequence (DNA): TGTGCCAGCAGTTGGACAGGGGCCACTGAAGCTTTCTTT. It encodes CASSWTGATEAFF. V gene TRBV6-5 combines with J gene TRBJ1-1, with 9 bases lining up with TRBD1. The ends lost 4 bases at V and 4 bases at J; junction bases unmatched: 1. Germline V gene sequence: CDR1 MNHEY, CDR2 SVGAGI. CDR3 size: 13 residues.

This chain uses TRBV18 with TRBJ2-1; D is unresolved. The V and J ends lost 0 bases and 5 bases respectively, with 8 bases between them. Germline CDR1 is KGHSH and CDR2 is LQKENI. This CDR3 comprises 14 residues. The CDR3 protein is CASSPPHGNNEQFF. In nucleotides, the CDR3 is TGTGCCAGCTCACCACCGCACGGCAACAATGAGCAGTTCTTC.

This clonotype was detected many times. The chain combines TRBV7-3 with TRBJ2-5; no reliable D call. Germline values: CDR1 SGHTA, CDR2 FQGTGA. V was trimmed by 2 bases and J by 3 bases, leaving 10 bases between them. The CDR3 sequence is 14 residues long. Written as DNA, the CDR3 is TGTGCCAGCAGCTTATCAGGCAGAAAAGAGACCCAGTACTTC. Its translation: CASSLSGRKETQYF.